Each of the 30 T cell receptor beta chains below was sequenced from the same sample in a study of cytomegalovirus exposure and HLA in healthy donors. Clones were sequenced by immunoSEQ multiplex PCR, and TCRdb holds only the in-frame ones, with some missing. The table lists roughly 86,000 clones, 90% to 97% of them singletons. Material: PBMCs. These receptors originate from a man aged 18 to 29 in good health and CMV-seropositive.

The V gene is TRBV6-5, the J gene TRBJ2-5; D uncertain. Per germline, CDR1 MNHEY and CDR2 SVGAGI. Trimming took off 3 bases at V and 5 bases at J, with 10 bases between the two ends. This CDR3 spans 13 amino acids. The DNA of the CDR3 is TGTGCCAGCAGTTATTCCCCTCAGGAGACCCAGTACTTC. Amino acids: CASSYSPQETQYF.

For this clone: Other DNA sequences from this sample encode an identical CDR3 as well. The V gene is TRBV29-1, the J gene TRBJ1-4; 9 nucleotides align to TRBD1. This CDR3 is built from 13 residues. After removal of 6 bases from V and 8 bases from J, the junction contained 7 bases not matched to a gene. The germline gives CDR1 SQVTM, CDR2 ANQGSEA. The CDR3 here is CSVGTGTTEKLFF. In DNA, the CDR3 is TGCAGCGTCGGGACAGGGACCACAGAAAAACTGTTTTTT. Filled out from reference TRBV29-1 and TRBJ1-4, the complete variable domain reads SAVISQKPSRDICQRGTSLTIQCQVDSQVTMMFWYRQQPGQSLTLIATANQGSEATYESGFVIDKFPISRPNLTFSTLTVSNMSPEDSSIYLCSVGTGTTEKLFFGSGTQLSVL.

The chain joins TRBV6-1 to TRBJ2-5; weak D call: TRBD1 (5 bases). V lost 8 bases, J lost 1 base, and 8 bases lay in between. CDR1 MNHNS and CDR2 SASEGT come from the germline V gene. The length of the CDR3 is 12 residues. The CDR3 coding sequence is TGTGCCAGCGGACACCTCCAAGAGACCCAGTACTTC. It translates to CASGHLQETQYF.

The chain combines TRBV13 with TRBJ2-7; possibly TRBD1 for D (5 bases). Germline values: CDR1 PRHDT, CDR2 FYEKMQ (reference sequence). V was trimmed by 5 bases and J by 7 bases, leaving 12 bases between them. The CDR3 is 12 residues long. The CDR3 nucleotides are TGTGCCAGCAGCCAAGACAGAGAAGAGCAGTACTTC. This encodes CASSQDREEQYF.

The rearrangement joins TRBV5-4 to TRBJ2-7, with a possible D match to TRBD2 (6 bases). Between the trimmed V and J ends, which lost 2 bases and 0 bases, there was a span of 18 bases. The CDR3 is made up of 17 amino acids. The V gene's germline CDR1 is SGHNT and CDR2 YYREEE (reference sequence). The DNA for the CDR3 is TGTGCCAGCAGCTTTGGACGGCGGGACGGAGCCTCCTACGAGCAGTACTTC. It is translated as CASSFGRRDGASYEQYF.

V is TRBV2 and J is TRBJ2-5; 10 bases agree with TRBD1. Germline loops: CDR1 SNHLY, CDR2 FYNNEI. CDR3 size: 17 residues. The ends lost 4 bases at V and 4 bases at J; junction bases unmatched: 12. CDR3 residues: CASSGRGSRTGGETQYF. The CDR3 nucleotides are TGTGCCAGCAGTGGACGCGGATCCCGGACAGGGGGAGAGACCCAGTACTTC.

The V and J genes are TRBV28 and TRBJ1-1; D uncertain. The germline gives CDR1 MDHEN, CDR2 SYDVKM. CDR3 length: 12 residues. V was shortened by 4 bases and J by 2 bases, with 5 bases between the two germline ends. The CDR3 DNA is TGTGCCAGCAGTTCCGTTAACACTGAAGCTTTCTTT. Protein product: CASSSVNTEAFF.

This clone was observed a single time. CDR3 nucleotide sequence: TGCAGCGTTGCTGTAAGCGGACAGGGGGAATACGAGCAGTACTTC. Translated, it gives CSVAVSGQGEYEQYF. The chain recombines TRBV29-1 with TRBJ2-7; TRBD1 agrees at 10 bases. The CDR3 sequence is 15 residues long. Germline lookup yields CDR1 SQVTM and CDR2 ANQGSEA. With 4 bases clipped from V and 4 bases from J, the junction kept 10 bases outside the gene matches.

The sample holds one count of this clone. The CDR3 DNA sequence: TGTGCCAGCAGCTTAGGCCTATGGCGGGAGGGCCTATCTGATACGCAGTATTTT. Amino acids: CASSLGLWREGLSDTQYF. This sequence joins TRBV13 and TRBJ2-3, with 9 positions matching TRBD2. This CDR3 spans 18 amino acids. Germline loops: CDR1 PRHDT, CDR2 FYEKMQ (reference sequence). Trimming took 0 bases from V and 6 from J; bases not matched to a gene: 13.

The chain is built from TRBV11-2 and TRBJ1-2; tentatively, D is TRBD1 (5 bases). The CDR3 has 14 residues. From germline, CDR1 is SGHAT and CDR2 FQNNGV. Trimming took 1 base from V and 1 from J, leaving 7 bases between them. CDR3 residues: CASSLGQFNYGYTF. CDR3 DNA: TGTGCCAGCAGCTTAGGACAGTTTAACTATGGCTACACCTTC.

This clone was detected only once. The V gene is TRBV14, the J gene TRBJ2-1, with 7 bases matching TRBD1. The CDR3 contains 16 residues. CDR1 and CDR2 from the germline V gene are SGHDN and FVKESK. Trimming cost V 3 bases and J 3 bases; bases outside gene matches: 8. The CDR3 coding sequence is TGTGCCAGCAGCCAGACAGGGATATACCTCTACAATGAGCAGTTCTTC. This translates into CASSQTGIYLYNEQFF.

The CDR3 is CASSPQGRDEGYTF. The CDR3 bases are TGTGCCAGCAGCCCTCAGGGGCGCGATGAAGGCTACACCTTC. The chain recombines TRBV9 with TRBJ1-2; D is perhaps TRBD1 (6 bases). The germline V gene encodes CDR1 SGDLS and CDR2 YYNGEE. The CDR3 loop spans 14 amino acids. V was cut by 4 bases and J by 8 bases, with 18 bases left in between.

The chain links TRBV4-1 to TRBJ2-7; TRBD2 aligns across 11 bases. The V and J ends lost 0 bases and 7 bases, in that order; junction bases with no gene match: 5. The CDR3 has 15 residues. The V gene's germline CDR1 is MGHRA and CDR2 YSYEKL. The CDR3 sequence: CASSQERLAGGEQYF. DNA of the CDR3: TGCGCCAGCAGCCAAGAAAGGCTAGCGGGAGGAGAGCAGTACTTC.

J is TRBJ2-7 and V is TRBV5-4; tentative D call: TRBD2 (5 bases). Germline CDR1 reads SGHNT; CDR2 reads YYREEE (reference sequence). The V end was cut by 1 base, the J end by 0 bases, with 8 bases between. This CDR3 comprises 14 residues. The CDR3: CASSLLGSSYEQYF. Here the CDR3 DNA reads TGTGCCAGCAGCTTGTTGGGGAGCTCCTACGAGCAGTACTTC.

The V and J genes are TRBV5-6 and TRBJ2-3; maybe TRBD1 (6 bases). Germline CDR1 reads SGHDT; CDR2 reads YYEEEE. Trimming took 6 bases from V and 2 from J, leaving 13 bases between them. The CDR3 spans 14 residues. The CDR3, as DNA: TGTGCCAGCACCCGGACAGCCGTCACAGATACGCAGTATTTT. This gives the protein CASTRTAVTDTQYF.

The CDR3 DNA is TGTGCCAGCAGTTACTCCCGTGTGGGAGGCAACTGGGAAGCTTTCTTT. Translating gives CASSYSRVGGNWEAFF. The rearrangement uses TRBV6-5 and TRBJ1-1, with no clear D. The ends were cut back, 0 bases at V and 8 bases at J, with 19 bases in the middle. Germline V gene sequence: CDR1 MNHEY, CDR2 SVGAGI. The CDR3 covers 16 residues.

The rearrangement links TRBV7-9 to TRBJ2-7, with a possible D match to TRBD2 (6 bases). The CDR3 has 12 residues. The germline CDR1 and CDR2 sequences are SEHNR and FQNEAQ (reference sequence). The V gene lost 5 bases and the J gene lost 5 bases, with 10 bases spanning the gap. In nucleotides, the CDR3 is TGTGCCAGCAGCCCGGGGGTCCACGAGCAGTACTTC. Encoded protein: CASSPGVHEQYF.

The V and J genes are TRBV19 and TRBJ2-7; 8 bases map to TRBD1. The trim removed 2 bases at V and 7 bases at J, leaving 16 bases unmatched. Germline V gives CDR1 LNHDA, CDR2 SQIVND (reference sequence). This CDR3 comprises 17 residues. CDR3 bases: TGTGCCAGTAGTATAATCTTCGGTACAGGGGGTTTTTCGGAGCAGTACTTC. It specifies CASSIIFGTGGFSEQYF.

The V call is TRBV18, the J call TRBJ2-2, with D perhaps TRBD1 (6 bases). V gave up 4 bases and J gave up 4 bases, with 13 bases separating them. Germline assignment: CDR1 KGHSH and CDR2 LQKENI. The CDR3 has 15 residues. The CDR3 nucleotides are TGTGCCAGCTCACGCGCGGCAGGGGTCACCGGGGAGCTGTTTTTT. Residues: CASSRAAGVTGELFF.

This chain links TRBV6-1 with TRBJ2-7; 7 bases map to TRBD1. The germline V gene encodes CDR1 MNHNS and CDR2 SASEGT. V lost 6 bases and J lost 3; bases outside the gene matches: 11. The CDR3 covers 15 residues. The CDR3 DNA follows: TGTGCCAGCAGGGAACGACAGGGTCGGCTCTACGAGCAGTACTTC. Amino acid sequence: CASRERQGRLYEQYF.

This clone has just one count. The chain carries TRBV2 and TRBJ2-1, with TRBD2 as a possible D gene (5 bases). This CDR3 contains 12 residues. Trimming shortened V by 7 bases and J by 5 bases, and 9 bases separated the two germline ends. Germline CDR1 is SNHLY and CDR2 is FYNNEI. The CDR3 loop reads CASTAGDNEQFF. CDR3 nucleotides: TGTGCCAGCACCGCCGGGGACAATGAGCAGTTCTTC. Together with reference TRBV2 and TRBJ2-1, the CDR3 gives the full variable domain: EPEVTQTPSHQVTQMGQEVILRCVPISNHLYFYWYRQILGQKVEFLVSFYNNEISEKSEIFDDQFSVERPDGSNFTLKIRSTKLEDSAMYFCASTAGDNEQFFGPGTRLTVL.

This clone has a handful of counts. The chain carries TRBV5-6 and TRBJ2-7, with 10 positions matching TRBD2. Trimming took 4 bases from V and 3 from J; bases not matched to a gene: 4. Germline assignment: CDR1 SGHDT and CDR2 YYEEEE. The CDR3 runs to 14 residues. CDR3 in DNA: TGTGCCAGCAGCGTCGGGACTAGCGACTACGAGCAGTACTTC. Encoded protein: CASSVGTSDYEQYF.

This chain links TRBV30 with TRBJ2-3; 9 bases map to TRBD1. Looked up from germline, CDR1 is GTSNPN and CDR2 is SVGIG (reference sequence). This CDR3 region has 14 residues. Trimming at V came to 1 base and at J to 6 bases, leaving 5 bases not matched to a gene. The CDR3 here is CAWSDGTGRDTQYF. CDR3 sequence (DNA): TGTGCCTGGAGTGATGGGACAGGGCGGGATACGCAGTATTTT. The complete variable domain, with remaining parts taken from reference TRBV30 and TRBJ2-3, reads SQTIHQWPATLVQPVGSPLSLECTVEGTSNPNLYWYRQAAGRGLQLLFYSVGIGQISSEVPQNLSASRPQDRQFILSSKKLLLSDSGFYLCAWSDGTGRDTQYFGPGTRLTVL.

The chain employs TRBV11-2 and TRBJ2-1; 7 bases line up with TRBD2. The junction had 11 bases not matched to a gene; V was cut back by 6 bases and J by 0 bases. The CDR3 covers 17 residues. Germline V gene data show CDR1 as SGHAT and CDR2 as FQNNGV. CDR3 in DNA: TGTGCCAGCAGGCCTAGGGGTAGCGGGCCCTCCTACAATGAGCAGTTCTTC. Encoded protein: CASRPRGSGPSYNEQFF.

The CDR3 DNA sequence: TGTGCCAGCAGCGCGAATAGCGGAGCTGGGAATGAGCAGTTCTTC. Its protein product is CASSANSGAGNEQFF. The V call is TRBV7-6, the J call TRBJ2-1; D is possibly TRBD2 (6 bases). The ends were cut back, 5 bases at V and 7 bases at J, with 18 bases in the middle. This CDR3 region has 15 residues. Germline values: CDR1 SGHVS, CDR2 FNYEAQ.

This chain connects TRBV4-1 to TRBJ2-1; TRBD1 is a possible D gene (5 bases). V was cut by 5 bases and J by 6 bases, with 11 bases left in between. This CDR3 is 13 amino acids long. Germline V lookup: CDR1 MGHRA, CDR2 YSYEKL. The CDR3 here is CASSIRTPNEQFF. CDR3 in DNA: TGCGCCAGCAGCATCCGGACACCCAATGAGCAGTTCTTC.

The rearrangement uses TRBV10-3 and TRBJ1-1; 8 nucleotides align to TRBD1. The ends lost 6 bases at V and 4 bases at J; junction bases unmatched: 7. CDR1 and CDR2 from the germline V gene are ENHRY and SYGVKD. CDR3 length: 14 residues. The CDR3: CAIRHGTGITEAFF. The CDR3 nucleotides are TGTGCCATCAGACACGGGACAGGAATCACTGAAGCTTTCTTT.

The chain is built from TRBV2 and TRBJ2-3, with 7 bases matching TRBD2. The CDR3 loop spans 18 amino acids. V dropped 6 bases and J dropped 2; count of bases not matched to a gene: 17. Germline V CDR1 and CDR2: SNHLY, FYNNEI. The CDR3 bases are TGTGCCAGCAGAGCATTCTCAATAACCAGCGGGACCACAGATACGCAGTATTTT. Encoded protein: CASRAFSITSGTTDTQYF.

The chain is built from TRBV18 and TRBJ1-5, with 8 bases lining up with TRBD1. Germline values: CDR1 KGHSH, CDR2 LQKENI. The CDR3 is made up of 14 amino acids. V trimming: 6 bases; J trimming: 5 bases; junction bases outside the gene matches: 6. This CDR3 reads CASSQTGEDQPQHF. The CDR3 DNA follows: TGTGCCAGCTCGCAGACAGGGGAGGATCAGCCCCAGCATTTT.

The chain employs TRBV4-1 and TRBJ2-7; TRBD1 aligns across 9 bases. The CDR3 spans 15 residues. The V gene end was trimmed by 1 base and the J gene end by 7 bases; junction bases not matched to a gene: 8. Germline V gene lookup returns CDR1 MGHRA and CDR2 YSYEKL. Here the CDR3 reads CASSQAGTGMWEQYF. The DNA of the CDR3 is TGCGCCAGCAGCCAAGCCGGGACAGGGATGTGGGAGCAGTACTTC.